This T cell receptor beta chain was documented in a study of cytomegalovirus exposure and HLA in healthy donors. The CDR3 has 14 amino acids. The V end lost 3 bases, the J end lost 1 base, and 9 bases lay between the germline ends. Looked up from germline, CDR1 is MNHEY and CDR2 is SMNVEV (reference sequence). The donors (healthy individuals) were bone marrow donors. With 60 Vbeta and 13 Jbeta primers, the PCR was carried out. Profiled with immunoSEQ multiplex PCR; TCRdb holds only in-frame clones, not every one. The sample holds about 92,000 clones, 77% seen once. Note on this clone: Antigen unknown.

The study's findings and limits: The study put some 160 TCR beta chains on its list as cytomegalovirus-associated.

This TCR was recovered from a man aged 50 to 60 in good health and CMV-seropositive. The sample comprised PBMCs. The rearrangement links TRBV27 to TRBJ1-1; D ambiguous. Here the CDR3 reads CASSFYVSNTEAFF. The CDR3 DNA follows: TGTGCCAGCAGTTTTTATGTATCGAACACTGAAGCTTTCTTT.